The entry that follows covers one TCR beta chain sequence. CDR1 and CDR2 from the germline V gene are LNHDA and SQIVND (reference sequence). Trimming took off 4 bases at V and 3 bases at J, with 13 bases between the two ends. This CDR3 has 15 residues. Assay: immunoSEQ multiplex PCR; the TCRdb copy retains only in-frame clones and omits some. The table records about 74,000 clones, roughly 88% of them present only once. This sample was included in a study of blood T cell repertoires in COVID-19. This clonotype originated in a man aged 65 to 79 with active or convalescent COVID-19. The specimen was peripheral blood. This chain uses TRBV19 with TRBJ1-5, with D perhaps TRBD1 (5 bases). The CDR3 region is CASSSGTSPNQPQHF. As DNA, the CDR3 is TGTGCCAGTAGTAGCGGGACTAGTCCCAATCAGCCCCAGCATTTT. The entire variable domain, with the rest obtained from reference TRBV19 and TRBJ1-5, is as follows: DGGITQSPKYLFRKEGQNVTLSCEQNLNHDAMYWYRQDPGQGLRLIYYSQIVNDFQKGDIAEGYSVSREKKESFPLTVTSAQKNPTAFYLCASSSGTSPNQPQHFGDGTRLSIL.